This T cell receptor beta chain was recovered during a study of beta chain features in type 1 diabetes (dated by TCRdb to 2017 to 2018). Notes on the research overall: Mean age, gender distribution, total cell number and subset yield were not different between patients and healthy donors. A total of roughly 99,000,000 sorted cells were examined across all samples, and the number of cells per subset was strongly correlated with RNA yield. In the study, recently diagnosed type 1 diabetes patients and matched healthy donors were compared on the TCRB repertoires of their sorted circulating CD4+ T cell subsets. Naive and central memory subsets were obtained from all 30 or so donors, but regulatory and stem cell-like memory subsets were isolated from only 8 patients and roughly eight healthy donors.

This clone has a handful of counts. This clone's antigen is unknown. Base-call qualities are not available, and no considerably larger clone is one nucleotide away. The entire isolated RNA was reverse transcribed using the High Capacity cDNA Reverse Transcription Kit, and thus expressed TCRB transcripts were sequenced. Naive, central memory and regulatory T cell samples underwent deep immunoSEQ sequencing, averaging about 3.3 million total reads per sample. After sorted cells were lysed in RLT buffer, RNA was extracted with DNase-treated RNeasy Micro or Mini kits, with the choice depending on cell number. Each cell subset was processed separately to prevent cross-contamination, with patient and healthy donor samples processed together. TCRB sequences were amplified from cDNA with the immunoSEQ multiplex PCR, producing 87-bp fragments spanning the CDR3 region. Amplicons were sequenced on the Illumina HiSeq platform. In the paper's pipeline: Synthetic template baselines were used to correct PCR bias computationally, reads within Hamming distance 2 were collapsed together, and singletons that could not be merged were discarded. Reads were aligned against IMGT to assign V, D and J genes, CDR3 length and insertions or deletions at six rearrangement sites. Within each subset, clonotype counts were normalized to the number of sorted cells before true diversity and Gini coefficients were calculated with the tcR R package. The overlap coefficient, calculated on TCRB nucleotide sequences, was used to quantify repertoire sharing. The table comes from immuneACCESS by way of TCRdb, which keeps in-frame sequences with V and J called. Part of the clones is missing from these tables; in studies checked, under half for an unresolved V gene and the rest for unknown reasons. That table supplies the V and J calls and clone size; D and trimming were determined from the DNA. This sample lists 100,000 to 150,000 clones; 17% were detected once. The ten largest clones take up 2% to 3% of the sample.

From each donor, a single peripheral blood sample of about 100 mL on average was drawn into heparinised tubes. A BD FACSAria II was used to sort naive, central memory, regulatory and stem cell-like memory CD4+ T cells with a panel that included CD45RO, CCR7, CD25, CD127, CD95 and CD27. A purity above 95% was achieved for all sorted populations. Right away, PBMCs were isolated by Lymphoprep density gradient centrifugation and were stained directly, with no culture step. Samples were stained and sorted in pairs, with one healthy donor and one patient per experiment, so that batch effects were minimized. What the work shows at the level of the full study, not this receptor alone: Because cDNA was sequenced instead of genomic DNA, activated cells with high expression could be over-represented, although the groups did not differ in activation or CD3 levels. Because the HLA sub-analyses included only small numbers of individuals, any influence of HLA type on TCRB rearrangement was left unresolved. Patients with type 1 diabetes made fewer insertions and deleted more nucleotides at VDJ recombination sites, implying thymic rearrangement abnormalities. Shorter templates might be favored by PCR, yet because patient and control samples were amplified and corrected together, any such skew would affect both groups equally. Type 1 diabetes patients showed a moderate but significant shortening of TCRB CDR3 length in all four CD4+ subsets. Naive, central memory and regulatory TCRB repertoires appeared more similar among patients than among healthy donors.

The junction carries 10 bases between V and J, which are trimmed by 3 bases and 5 bases respectively. The CDR3, from cysteine to phenylalanine, totals 13 residues. CDR3 DNA is the only sequence kept; it has 39 bases, read in frame from the first base. According to the germline V gene, CDR1 reads MDHEN and CDR2 reads SYDVKM. The receptor was isolated from a man aged 18 to 35 with type 1 diabetes. This receptor chain uses TRBV28 and TRBJ2-5; no confident D gene assignment can be made. Sequenced material: central memory CD4+ T cells from blood. The CDR3 region reads CASSLVGMETQYF. The DNA reads as follows: TGTGCCAGCAGTTTGGTGGGGATGGAGACCCAGTACTTC. The variable domain in full, with residues beyond the CDR3 obtained from the reference TRBV28 and TRBJ2-5 genes, is DVKVTQSSRYLVKRTGEKVFLECVQDMDHENMFWYRQDPGLGLRLIYFSYDVKMKEKGDIPEGYSVSREKKERFSLILESASTNQTSMYLCASSLVGMETQYFGPGTRLLVL.